Sequencing of this T cell receptor beta chain was carried out in a study of T cells in lung cancer brain metastases. In the study overall: No interval therapy was given to most of the 20 patients.

This CDR3 contains 15 residues. Deletions cut 5 bases from V and 2 bases from J, with 16 bases between. Germline CDR1 reads MNHNS; CDR2 reads SASEGT. Study findings and constraints: FFPE DNA fragmentation may have prevented retrieving the complete T cell repertoire.

The assay was immunoSEQ multiplex PCR, and TCRdb's table has in-frame clones only and misses some. The sample has about 4,200 clones, 70% to 90% seen once. Either synchronous oligometastatic disease or delayed solitary brain metastasis recurrence led to resection. A note on this clone: Its antigen is unidentified.

This clonotype originated in a man aged 60 to 75 with non-small cell lung cancer. The specimen was tumor tissue from the primary lung tumor. The genes are TRBV6-1 and TRBJ2-7; D might be TRBD2 (6 bases). CDR3 residues: CASSSPPAGTYEQYF. CDR3 coding DNA: TGTGCCAGCAGTAGTCCGCCGGCGGGAACCTACGAGCAGTACTTC.